These T cell receptor beta chains were read from a single sample in a study of radiotherapy plus CTLA-4 blockade in lung cancer. Sequencing used immunoSEQ multiplex PCR; TCRdb keeps in-frame clones, though not all of them. Of 50,000 to 70,000 clones listed, 77% were seen once; the top ten hold 4%. This material consisted of peripheral blood, taken from a patient treated with radiotherapy plus ipilimumab. All receptors come from a human donor with non-small cell lung cancer who had a partial response to radiotherapy plus ipilimumab. Each CDR3 is given with its conserved first and last residue. The order of the fields is D gene, J gene, clone size, V gene, CDR3 DNA, CDR3 protein. D genes are given only for firm matches. The size entry is marked missing in some rows and otherwise reads once, few, many or a size class.

>TRBD1|TRBJ1-6|.|TRBV6-5
TGTGCCAGCAGCCCCGGACAGGGTAGTTCACCCCTCCACTTT
CASSPGQGSSPLHF
>.|TRBJ2-5|.|TRBV7-9
TGTGCCAGTCTAACAGGGTCTCAAGAGACCCAGTACTTC
CASLTGSQETQYF
>.|TRBJ1-5|once|TRBV5-8
TGTGCCAGCAGCTTCAAAGGGGCGGGAAATCAGCCCCAGCATTTT
CASSFKGAGNQPQHF
>.|TRBJ2-1|.|TRBV15
TGTGCCATCGCACAAGGCGGGCACGATGAGCAGTTCTTC
CAIAQGGHDEQFF
>TRBD1|TRBJ1-2|.|TRBV6-5
TGTGCCAGCAGTTACGGACAGGGGGCTGTCGATGGCTACACCTTC
CASSYGQGAVDGYTF
>TRBD1|TRBJ1-1|.|TRBV5-6
TGTGCCAGCAGCTTGCGGCCGGGACAGACTCCGCACACTGAAGCTTTCTTT
CASSLRPGQTPHTEAFF
>TRBD2|TRBJ2-3|.|TRBV5-1
TGCGCCAGCGGTTATAGCGGGGGGCCAGAGGCCACGCAGTATTTT
CASGYSGGPEATQYF
>.|TRBJ2-4|.|TRBV2
TGTGCCAGCAGTGATCGAGGGAGGTCGGCCAAAAACATTCAGTACTTC
CASSDRGRSAKNIQYF
>.|TRBJ1-2|.|TRBV27
TGTGCCAGCAGTTTAGGGGCGGACAGCTCTTATGGCTACACCTTC
CASSLGADSSYGYTF
>TRBD1|TRBJ2-3|.|TRBV10-1
TGCGCCAGCAGCAAAGGGACAGGGGGCCCAGATACGCAGTATTTT
CASSKGTGGPDTQYF
>TRBD1|TRBJ2-1|.|TRBV27
TGTGCCAGCAGGGGGTGGGTTACCGGGACAGGGGTAAGTGGTGAGCAGTTCTTC
CASRGWVTGTGVSGEQFF
>TRBD1|TRBJ1-4|few|TRBV7-8
TGTGCCAGCAGCTCGGCGATTAGATTCAGGGGGCGGAGAGAAAAACTGTTTTTT
CASSSAIRFRGRREKLFF
>TRBD2|TRBJ2-7|.|TRBV28
TGTGCCAGCGGAACTAGCGGGGGGGCTGGCGAGCAGTACTTC
CASGTSGGAGEQYF
>.|TRBJ1-1|.|TRBV7-9
TGTGCCAGCAGCTTAAAACAGGACACTGAAGCTTTCTTT
CASSLKQDTEAFF
>TRBD1|TRBJ1-1|.|TRBV5-1
TGCGCCAGCAGCCGAGATCCGGGACAGGGGAACACTGAAGCTTTCTTT
CASSRDPGQGNTEAFF
>TRBD2|TRBJ2-1|.|TRBV7-2
TGTGCCAGCAGCCCCCCGGGACTAGCGACTAATGAGCAGTTCTTC
CASSPPGLATNEQFF
>.|TRBJ2-3|.|TRBV7-2
TGTGCCAGCAGCTGGGATGGGAGGTCAACGCAGTATTTT
CASSWDGRSTQYF
>TRBD1|TRBJ2-5|.|TRBV6-7
TGTGCCAGCAGTTACGGACAGGGCCAGAGGGGAGAGACCCAGTACTTC
CASSYGQGQRGETQYF
>.|TRBJ2-3|once|TRBV5-1
TGCGCCAGCAGCTTGCACCAGGCTGATCCAGGCACAGATACGCAGTATTTT
CASSLHQADPGTDTQYF
>.|TRBJ1-6|once|TRBV6-4
TGTGCCAGCTTTTTGTTTCGGAATTCACCCCTCCACTTT
CASFLFRNSPLHF
>TRBD1|TRBJ1-1|.|TRBV13
TGTGCCAGCAGCTTAGTTGGACAGGGGAACACTGAAGCTTTCTTT
CASSLVGQGNTEAFF
>TRBD1|TRBJ2-7|.|TRBV18
TGTGCCAGCTCACCGGACAGGGGGTCCTACGAGCAGTACTTC
CASSPDRGSYEQYF
>.|TRBJ2-7|.|TRBV25-1
TGTGCCAGCTCAGGACAAGTCTACGAGCAGTACTTC
CASSGQVYEQYF
>.|TRBJ1-1|.|TRBV6-5
TGTGCCAGCAGCCGAGGGGGGGCCGCGAACACTGAAGCTTTCTTT
CASSRGGAANTEAFF
>.|TRBJ2-4|.|TRBV27
TGTGCCAGCAGTCCGCGGGGGCTGGAATACATTCAGTACTTC
CASSPRGLEYIQYF
>.|TRBJ1-2|.|TRBV6-6
TGTGCCAGCAGTTACTCGACAGGTGATAGCTATGGCTACACCTTC
CASSYSTGDSYGYTF
>.|TRBJ1-2|.|TRBV13
TGTGCCAGCAGCTTGGGGGGGGCTGGCTACACCTTC
CASSLGGAGYTF
>.|TRBJ1-1|.|TRBV28
TGTGCCAGCAGTCCCAACAGGAACACTGAAGCTTTCTTT
CASSPNRNTEAFF
>.|TRBJ1-3|once|TRBV11-2
TGTGCCAGCAGCCCCGACTTAAACACCATATATTTT
CASSPDLNTIYF
>.|TRBJ1-6|.|TRBV6-5
TGTGCCAGCAGTTCCCCCGGGGTCGGTAATTCACCCCTCCACTTT
CASSSPGVGNSPLHF
>TRBD2|TRBJ2-3|.|TRBV5-1
TGCGCCAGCCAACTAGCGCAAAGCACAGATACGCAGTATTTT
CASQLAQSTDTQYF
>.|TRBJ1-6|.|TRBV5-4
TGTGCCAGCAGCTTGCTCTCGAGAGGGAATTCACCCCTCCACTTT
CASSLLSRGNSPLHF
>TRBD1|TRBJ1-6|few|TRBV7-9
TGTGCCAGCAGCTATGGGGGACAGGGGAATTCACCCCTCCACTTT
CASSYGGQGNSPLHF
>.|TRBJ2-5|.|TRBV2
TGTGCCAGCAGTGTTCTGAGTTCTCAAGAGACCCAGTACTTC
CASSVLSSQETQYF
>.|TRBJ1-4|.|TRBV7-9
TGTGCCAGCAGCTTATTGTTGGGGGCATTATCTGGAAAACTGTTTTTT
CASSLLLGALSGKLFF
>TRBD1|TRBJ2-3|.|TRBV28
TGTGCCAGCACTGGACAGGATGGTGATACGCAGTATTTT
CASTGQDGDTQYF
>TRBD1|TRBJ2-7|.|TRBV15
TGTGCCACCAGCAGGGGGTTGACAGGGGACTCTTACGAGCAGTACTTC
CATSRGLTGDSYEQYF
>.|TRBJ1-1|.|TRBV5-4
TGTGCCAGCAGAGAGTTCAGGGGGAACACTGAAGCTTTCTTT
CASREFRGNTEAFF
>.|TRBJ2-1|once|TRBV2
TGTGCCAGCAGTGGACAGGTTTACAATGAGCAGTTCTTC
CASSGQVYNEQFF
>TRBD1|TRBJ2-1|.|TRBV23-1
TGCGCCAGCAGTCAGCCTGCGTTAAAGGGACAGACCTACAATGAGCAGTTCTTC
CASSQPALKGQTYNEQFF
>TRBD1|TRBJ1-3|.|TRBV7-9
TGTGCCAGCAGCTTTTCGACAGGGCTGATGAGCTCTGGAAACACCATATATTTT
CASSFSTGLMSSGNTIYF
>TRBD2|TRBJ2-3|.|TRBV6-1
TGTGCCAGCAGGACTAGCCTGAGTACAGATACGCAGTATTTT
CASRTSLSTDTQYF
>.|TRBJ2-7|.|TRBV6-5
TGTGCCAGCAGTCCAGACAGAGCCCGCGAGCAGTACTTC
CASSPDRAREQYF
>TRBD2|TRBJ2-3|.|TRBV9
TGTGCCAGCAGCGTAGGGGCGTCCACCTGGGCAGCGGGGGCCGAAGATACGCAGTATTTT
CASSVGASTWAAGAEDTQYF
>.|TRBJ1-2|.|TRBV6-6
TGTGCCAGCAGTTACGTGAGGTCCGAGGACTATGGCTACACCTTC
CASSYVRSEDYGYTF
>.|TRBJ2-3|.|TRBV2
TGTGCCAGCAGTGAAAGCCAGGAAAGCACAGATACGCAGTATTTT
CASSESQESTDTQYF
>.|TRBJ1-1|.|TRBV4-2
TGTGCCAGCAGCCAAGGCGGGATTTCCCGAGCTTTCTTT
CASSQGGISRAFF
>.|TRBJ2-2|.|TRBV5-6
TGTGCCAGCAGCGATACCGGGGGGCCTAGCACCGGGGAGCTGTTTTTT
CASSDTGGPSTGELFF
>TRBD2|TRBJ2-3|.|TRBV19
TGTGCCAGTAGTATCGGACTAGCGGGGGCCACAGATACGCAGTATTTT
CASSIGLAGATDTQYF
>TRBD1|TRBJ2-2|few|TRBV6-1
TGTGCCAGCAATCCACTTACAGGGGAAACCGGGGAGCTGTTTTTT
CASNPLTGETGELFF
>.|TRBJ2-6|.|TRBV18
TGTGCCAGCTCACCATTGGAACAGGCCCTCTCTGGGGCCAACGTCCTGACTTTC
CASSPLEQALSGANVLTF
>.|TRBJ2-5|.|TRBV5-4
TGTGCCAGCAGCTTGCCAGGCGCCGAGACCCAGTACTTC
CASSLPGAETQYF